The 18 T cell receptor beta chains below were found in one sample sequenced in a study of response to subunit inactivated influenza vaccine. TCRdb re-called the RT-PCR reads through MiXCR, storing one row per CDR3 protein. Of under 200,000 distinct CDR3 sequences detected, roughly 10% appear once; the ten largest clones hold about a third. This specimen consisted of CD8+ T cells sorted from PBMCs, obtained roughly 24 months after vaccination. Receptors originate from a man between 50 and 69 years old who received an inactivated influenza vaccine.

This rearrangement joins TRBV28 to TRBJ1-5; D uncertain. Germline V CDR1 and CDR2: MDHEN, SYDVKM. The CDR3 spans 14 residues. V was pared by 6 bases and J by 0 bases, with 9 bases between. The chain's CDR3 is CASSSLNSNQPQHF. For the CDR3, the DNA is TGTGCCAGCAGCTCTTTGAATAGCAATCAGCCCCAGCATTTT.

Turning to this clonotype: One end of the junction varies from germline; a read error may be responsible. The chain employs TRBV2 and TRBJ2-1; possible D gene TRBD1, 5 bases. The germline gives CDR1 SNHLY, CDR2 FYNNEI. This CDR3 has 14 residues. The CDR3 protein is CASIQDTTYNERFF. The CDR3 bases are TGTGCCAGCATCCAGGACACCACCTACAATGAGCGGTTCTTC.

A few counts support this clonotype. The chain is built from TRBV28 and TRBJ2-5; 7 nucleotides line up with TRBD1. Germline lookup yields CDR1 MDHEN and CDR2 SYDVKM. This CDR3 is 17 amino acids long. The trim removed 3 bases at V and 1 base at J, leaving 11 bases unmatched. In nucleotides, the CDR3 is TGTGCCAGCAGTTTGCCCCTGGGACAGAACTTCCAAGAGACCCAGTACTTC. Translation gives CASSLPLGQNFQETQYF.

This sequence joins TRBV11-2 and TRBJ2-5; 7 nucleotides agree with TRBD1. Germline V gene lookup returns CDR1 SGHAT and CDR2 FQNNGV. The junction had 9 bases not matched to a gene; V was cut back by 3 bases and J by 5 bases. The CDR3 is 15 amino acids. The CDR3 loop is CASSFSQGVGETQYF. The CDR3 nucleotides read TGTGCCAGCAGCTTCTCGCAGGGGGTAGGGGAGACCCAGTACTTC.

J is TRBJ1-1 and V is TRBV28; 7 bases are a match to TRBD1. The V segment lost 6 bases and the J segment 1 base; nucleotides outside the gene matches: 14. CDR3 length equals 17 residues. Germline-derived CDR1 and CDR2 are MDHEN and SYDVKM. The CDR3 bases are TGTGCCAGCAGATCCATCACCACCAGGACAGGGAACACTGAAGCTTTCTTT. Its translation is CASRSITTRTGNTEAFF.

In this sample, this clonotype turned up a few times. This CDR3 is CASSSQGPGELFF. CDR3 nucleotide sequence: TGTGCCAGCAGCTCTCAGGGACCCGGGGAGCTGTTTTTT. The chain joins TRBV11-2 to TRBJ2-2, with D perhaps TRBD1 or TRBD2 (5 bases each). Germline V gene lookup returns CDR1 SGHAT and CDR2 FQNNGV. V lost 4 bases and J lost 6, with 9 bases in between. This CDR3 is 13 amino acids long.

The table lists this clonotype with a few counts. The chain carries TRBV4-1 and TRBJ2-5; the D is unclear. The CDR3 loop spans 14 amino acids. Between the trimmed V and J ends, which lost 1 base and 2 bases, there was a span of 8 bases. Per germline, CDR1 MGHRA and CDR2 YSYEKL. As DNA, the CDR3 is TGCGCCAGCAGCCAAGTGGGTCGACAAGAGACCCAGTACTTC. Translation: CASSQVGRQETQYF.

The V gene is TRBV12-3 or TRBV12-4, the J gene TRBJ2-1; TRBD2 agrees at 8 bases. V lost 6 bases, J lost 2 bases, and 6 bases stayed unmatched. This CDR3 is 15 amino acids long. The CDR3 DNA follows: TGTGCCAGCAGCCACACTAGCGGAACCTACAATGAGCAGTTCTTC. This codes for CASSHTSGTYNEQFF.

This clonotype was counted a few times. V usage is TRBV6-5 and J usage is TRBJ1-2, with 8 bases identical to TRBD1. Germline CDR1 and CDR2: MNHEY and SVGAGI. J was trimmed by 6 bases and V by 0 bases; bases with no gene match: 6. The length of the CDR3 is 15 residues. CDR3 DNA sequence: TGTGCCAGCAGTTACTCGGCAGGGGGCAGAAATGGCTACACCTTC. It is translated as CASSYSAGGRNGYTF.

This chain uses TRBV14 with TRBJ2-1; 10 nucleotides match TRBD1. CDR3 size: 18 residues. Germline lookup yields CDR1 SGHDN and CDR2 FVKESK. The J segment lost 8 bases and the V segment lost 0 bases, leaving 13 bases of the junction unmatched. Written as DNA, the CDR3 is TGTGCCAGCAGCCAAGATTATATCGGGACAGGGGTTGGAGATGAGCAGTTCTTC. This codes for CASSQDYIGTGVGDEQFF. Full variable domain (missing parts from reference TRBV14 and TRBJ2-1): EAGVTQFPSHSVIEKGQTVTLRCDPISGHDNLYWYRRVMGKEIKFLLHFVKESKQDESGMPNNRFLAERTGGTYSTLKVQPAELEDSGVYFCASSQDYIGTGVGDEQFFGPGTRLTVL.

The chain carries TRBV6-5 and TRBJ2-7; D is perhaps TRBD1 or TRBD2 (5 bases each). The ends were cut back, 4 bases at V and 4 bases at J, with 14 bases in the middle. Germline CDR1 is MNHEY and CDR2 is SVGAGI. The CDR3 is made up of 14 amino acids. CDR3 protein: CASSFSGPGYEQYF. The CDR3 coding sequence is TGTGCCAGCAGTTTCTCAGGGCCGGGGTACGAGCAGTACTTC.

This clonotype was seen at least ten times. The chain joins TRBV5-8 to TRBJ2-3; 12 bases align to TRBD1. Germline CDR1 reads SGHTS; CDR2 reads YDEGEE. CDR3 size: 16 residues. The V gene end was trimmed by 1 base and the J gene end by 2 bases; junction bases not matched to a gene: 2. This CDR3 is CASSLPGQGATDTQYF. In DNA form, the CDR3 reads TGTGCCAGCAGCTTGCCGGGACAGGGGGCCACAGATACGCAGTATTTT.

The rearrangement joins TRBV11-3 to TRBJ2-2; D ambiguous. Germline V gene lookup returns CDR1 SGHNT and CDR2 YENEEA. V was shortened by 5 bases and J by 4 bases, with 17 bases between the two germline ends. This CDR3 contains 16 residues. The CDR3 protein is CASSPHGSDFTGELFF. In DNA, the CDR3 is TGTGCCAGCAGCCCACACGGTTCAGACTTCACCGGGGAGCTGTTTTTT.

This chain links TRBV2 with TRBJ1-5; a possible D gene is TRBD1 (5 bases). The V and J ends lost 3 bases and 0 bases respectively, with 9 bases between them. This CDR3 spans 15 amino acids. Germline V gene lookup returns CDR1 SNHLY and CDR2 FYNNEI. CDR3 DNA: TGTGCCAGCAGTGAGGCGGGGGATAGCAATCAGCCCCAGCATTTT. Its protein is CASSEAGDSNQPQHF.

This chain joins TRBV20-1 and TRBJ2-2, with 13 bases that match TRBD2. CDR1 and CDR2 (germline): DFQATT, SNEGSKA (reference sequence). The CDR3 extends over 16 amino acids. V trimming: 1 base; J trimming: 6 bases; junction bases outside the gene matches: 5. The CDR3 DNA reads TGCAGTGCTAGAGGACTAGCGGGAGGTATAGCCGGGGAGCTGTTTTTT. Translated, it gives CSARGLAGGIAGELFF.

This clonotype was detected only once. The chain has TRBV12-3 or TRBV12-4 and TRBJ2-7; no clear D. V dropped 1 base and J dropped 2 bases, with 12 bases sitting between them. The CDR3 extends over 15 amino acids. CDR3 residues: CASSLESRYTYEQYF. The DNA for the CDR3 is TGTGCCAGCAGTTTAGAGTCCAGGTATACCTACGAGCAGTACTTC.

Many counts were recorded for this clonotype. The chain combines TRBV12-3 or TRBV12-4 with TRBJ2-5, with 10 bases matching TRBD2. The CDR3 covers 14 residues. V gave up 8 bases and J gave up 0 bases; unmatched junction bases: 3. CDR3 in amino acids: CASALAGDQETQYF. CDR3 coding DNA: TGTGCCAGCGCCCTAGCGGGGGACCAAGAGACCCAGTACTTC.

This clonotype was seen only a few times. The chain links TRBV11-1 to TRBJ1-1; no reliable D call. Trimming took off 4 bases at V and 5 bases at J, with 32 bases between the two ends. The CDR3 length is 20 residues. CDR1 is SGHAT and CDR2 is FQDESV in the germline V gene (reference sequence). The CDR3, as DNA: TGTGCCAGCAGCTCGTCCTTTACCAACCCCAATCCGGGTTTGGGTACTGAAGCTTTCTTT. It is translated as CASSSSFTNPNPGLGTEAFF.